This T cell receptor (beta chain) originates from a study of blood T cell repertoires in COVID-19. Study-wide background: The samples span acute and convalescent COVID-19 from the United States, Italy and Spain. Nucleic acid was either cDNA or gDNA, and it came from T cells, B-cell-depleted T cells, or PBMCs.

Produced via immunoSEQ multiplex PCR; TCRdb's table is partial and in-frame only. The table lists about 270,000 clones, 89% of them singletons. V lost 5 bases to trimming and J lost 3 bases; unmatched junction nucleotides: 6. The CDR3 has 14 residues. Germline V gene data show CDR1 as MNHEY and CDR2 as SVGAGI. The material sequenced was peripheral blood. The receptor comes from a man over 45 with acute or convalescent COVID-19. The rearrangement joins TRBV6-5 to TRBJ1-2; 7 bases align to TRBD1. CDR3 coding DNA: TGTGCCAGCAGTCCAACAGGGGCTCACTATGGCTACACCTTC. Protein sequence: CASSPTGAHYGYTF.